This TCR beta chain came from a study of radiation and T cells in renal cell carcinoma. Study at large: Nephrectomy followed 15 Gy stereotactic body radiation by 4 weeks.

The CDR3 totals 11 residues. The germline V gene encodes CDR1 MNHEY and CDR2 SMNVEV (reference sequence). V shed 2 bases and J shed 5 bases, with 3 bases lying between them. Profiling relied on immunoSEQ multiplex PCR, and the TCRdb table lists in-frame clones only, not all of them. The sample lists 100,000 to 150,000 clones, 85% to 90% occurring once. Time point denoted: blood 2 weeks post-SBRT. The treatment: 15 Gy SBRT to primary tumor, nephrectomy 4 weeks later. V and J are TRBV27 and TRBJ1-1; D gene unclear. This TCR was sampled from a woman aged 70 to 79 with renal cell carcinoma. The specimen comprised blood, sampled from a patient whose treatment included radiotherapy and nephrectomy. The CDR3 loop reads CASSLGTEAFF. CDR3 in DNA: TGTGCCAGCAGTTTAGGAACTGAAGCTTTCTTT.